Following are 29 T cell receptor beta chains from one sample sequenced in a study of cytomegalovirus exposure and HLA in healthy donors. With 60 Vbeta and 13 Jbeta primers, the PCR was carried out. Here immunoSEQ multiplex PCR was the method, and the copy in TCRdb shows in-frame clones only, minus some. Of about 130,000 clones in the sample, less than 75% were seen once. Sample: PBMCs. These receptors originate from a woman between 40 and 50 years old in good health and CMV-seropositive.

The rearrangement uses TRBV5-6 and TRBJ2-5; no clear D. Trimming took 0 bases from V and 2 from J, leaving 8 bases between them. Germline V gene sequence: CDR1 SGHDT, CDR2 YYEEEE. This CDR3 spans 14 amino acids. The CDR3 loop is CASSLAPRQETQYF. CDR3 sequence (DNA): TGTGCCAGCAGCTTGGCGCCCAGACAAGAGACCCAGTACTTC.

This clone was seen a single time. The V and J genes are TRBV10-2 and TRBJ2-7; D not resolved. The germline V and J ends were trimmed by 0 bases and 5 bases, with 14 bases remaining between them. CDR3 length: 15 amino acids. In germline, CDR1 is WSHSY, CDR2 SAAADI. CDR3 amino acids: CASSESAPRTHEQYF. CDR3 nucleotide sequence: TGCGCCAGCAGTGAGTCGGCTCCTAGAACCCACGAGCAGTACTTC.

V gene TRBV18 combines with J gene TRBJ1-1; D gene uncertain. V lost 3 bases and J lost 3, with 8 bases in between. The CDR3 runs to 13 residues. Germline CDR1 reads KGHSH; CDR2 reads LQKENI. The CDR3 loop is CASSPLGDTEAFF. CDR3 bases: TGTGCCAGCTCACCTCTGGGAGACACTGAAGCTTTCTTT.

The CDR3 loop is CASSQVGTGGNEQFF. The CDR3 DNA sequence: TGCGCCAGCAGCCAAGTTGGGACTGGGGGCAATGAGCAGTTCTTC. The chain employs TRBV4-3 and TRBJ2-1; a possible D gene is TRBD2 (6 bases). Trimming cost V 1 base and J 6 bases, with 13 bases left between them. This CDR3 has 15 amino acids. Germline V gene data show CDR1 as LGHNA and CDR2 as YSLEER.

Only one count was recorded for this clone. V gene TRBV14 combines with J gene TRBJ2-3; TRBD2 agrees at 7 bases. The J segment lost 4 bases and the V segment lost 0 bases, leaving 10 bases of the junction unmatched. This CDR3 has 17 amino acids. Per germline, CDR1 SGHDN and CDR2 FVKESK. The CDR3 nucleotides are TGTGCCAGCAGCCAAGAGTTAAGGCCAGGGAGGGCAGATACGCAGTATTTT. Residues: CASSQELRPGRADTQYF.

The rearrangement joins TRBV11-2 to TRBJ2-1, with TRBD2 matching 12 bases. V lost 4 bases and J lost 5; bases outside the gene matches: 6. The length of the CDR3 is 16 residues. The V gene's germline CDR1 is SGHAT and CDR2 FQNNGV. CDR3 loop: CASSSPSGRAHNEQFF. The CDR3 coding sequence is TGTGCCAGCAGCTCCCCTAGCGGGAGGGCCCACAATGAGCAGTTCTTC.

This clone was detected only a few times. The chain is built from TRBV7-2 and TRBJ2-3; TRBD2 matches at 11 bases. V trimming: 3 bases; J trimming: 2 bases; junction bases outside the gene matches: 7. The CDR3 has 17 residues. Looked up from germline, CDR1 is SGHTA and CDR2 is FQGNSA. CDR3 sequence reads: CASSFGLAGGTTDTQYF. The CDR3 bases are TGTGCCAGCAGCTTCGGTCTAGCGGGAGGCACCACAGATACGCAGTATTTT. Using reference TRBV7-2 and TRBJ2-3 for the parts outside the CDR3, the full variable domain is GAGVSQSPSNKVTEKGKDVELRCDPISGHTALYWYRQSLGQGLEFLIYFQGNSAPDKSGLPSDRFSAERTGGSVSTLTIQRTQQEDSAVYLCASSFGLAGGTTDTQYFGPGTRLTVL.

This clone has a handful of counts. This chain uses TRBV5-1 with TRBJ2-5; D remains unclear. The germline V and J ends were trimmed by 3 bases and 4 bases, with 7 bases remaining between them. Germline-derived CDR1 and CDR2 are SGHRS and YFSETQ. The CDR3 loop spans 12 amino acids. The CDR3 coding sequence is TGCGCCAGCAGCTGGCACACAGAGACCCAGTACTTC. Encoded protein: CASSWHTETQYF.

The chain links TRBV15 to TRBJ2-5; TRBD2 matches at 11 bases. CDR3 length: 16 residues. The V gene end was trimmed by 2 bases and the J gene end by 2 bases; junction bases not matched to a gene: 4. Germline CDR1 LNHNV, CDR2 YYDKDF (reference sequence). In DNA form, the CDR3 reads TGTGCCACCAGCAGATCAACTAGCGGGGGACAAGAGACCCAGTACTTC. This encodes CATSRSTSGGQETQYF.

The chain employs TRBV7-8 and TRBJ1-3; TRBD1 aligns across 7 bases. Trimming at V came to 5 bases and at J to 0 bases, leaving 10 bases not matched to a gene. There are 17 residues in the CDR3. CDR1 is SGHVS and CDR2 is FQNEAQ in the germline V gene. The CDR3 region is CASSPPPGQSSGNTIYF. Here the CDR3 DNA reads TGTGCCAGCAGCCCGCCACCGGGACAGAGCTCTGGAAACACCATATATTTT.

The chain couples TRBV5-1 to TRBJ2-3, with 11 nucleotides matching TRBD2. Germline CDR1 reads SGHRS; CDR2 reads YFSETQ. The CDR3 extends over 16 amino acids. The V gene end was trimmed by 4 bases and the J gene end by 2 bases; junction bases not matched to a gene: 6. The CDR3 coding sequence is TGCGCCAGCAGCCCCGGGACTAGCGGTCACACAGATACGCAGTATTTT. Translating it yields CASSPGTSGHTDTQYF.

The chain employs TRBV28 and TRBJ1-2, with D unclear. The CDR3 runs to 16 residues. V was pared by 5 bases and J by 0 bases, with 16 bases between. Germline CDR1 is MDHEN and CDR2 is SYDVKM. CDR3 sequence: CASSPLGTGANYGYTF. Written as DNA, the CDR3 is TGTGCCAGCAGTCCCCTAGGAACTGGAGCTAACTATGGCTACACCTTC.

The chain recombines TRBV5-1 with TRBJ1-6; 9 positions match TRBD1. CDR1 is SGHRS and CDR2 is YFSETQ in the germline V gene. The length of the CDR3 is 15 residues. V lost 6 bases, J lost 5 bases, and 6 bases stayed unmatched. The CDR3: CASTQGQGNNSPLHF. CDR3 nucleotide sequence: TGCGCCAGCACCCAGGGACAGGGCAATAATTCACCCCTCCACTTT.

CDR3 sequence reads: CASSLRLAGGTDTQYF. The CDR3 DNA is TGTGCCAGCAGCCTGAGGCTAGCGGGAGGCACAGATACGCAGTATTTT. This chain connects TRBV7-3 to TRBJ2-3; 10 bases line up with TRBD2. After removal of 5 bases from V and 1 base from J, the junction contained 6 bases not matched to a gene. The germline V gene has CDR1 SGHTA and CDR2 FQGTGA. The CDR3 totals 16 residues.

V gene TRBV15 combines with J gene TRBJ1-1; D is unresolved. The CDR3 runs 12 residues. Trimming removed 0 bases from V and 11 bases from J, with 10 bases in between. CDR1 is LNHNV and CDR2 is YYDKDF in the germline V gene (reference sequence). Here the CDR3 reads CATSRDHVYAFF. CDR3 DNA sequence: TGTGCCACCAGCAGAGATCACGTCTACGCTTTCTTT.

The chain links TRBV4-2 to TRBJ1-4; 7 nucleotides agree with TRBD1. V was pared by 0 bases and J by 12 bases, with 10 bases of the junction left unmatched. Germline V gives CDR1 LGHNA, CDR2 YNFKEQ. The CDR3 consists of 15 residues. As DNA, the CDR3 is TGTGCCAGCAGCCAAGAAGGACAGGCCCCATCGGAACTGTTTTTT. Its protein product is CASSQEGQAPSELFF.

The V call is TRBV11-2, the J call TRBJ2-7, with TRBD1 as a possible D gene (6 bases). Trimming shortened V by 4 bases and J by 2 bases, and 12 bases separated the two germline ends. Per germline, CDR1 SGHAT and CDR2 FQNNGV. The CDR3 contains 14 residues. CDR3 nucleotide sequence: TGTGCCAGCAGCTCAACCTGGACAGCCTACGAGCAGTACTTC. Its protein product is CASSSTWTAYEQYF.

The chain joins TRBV28 to TRBJ1-3; perhaps TRBD1 as D (6 bases). V lost 5 bases to trimming and J lost 0 bases, with 17 bases between them. The CDR3 has 17 residues. Germline V gene data show CDR1 as MDHEN and CDR2 as SYDVKM. The CDR3 loop reads CASSLTGTTFSGNTIYF. The CDR3 DNA follows: TGTGCCAGCAGTCTCACAGGGACCACCTTCTCTGGAAACACCATATATTTT.

The chain has TRBV21-1 and TRBJ2-3; the tabulated D call, TRBD2, remains unverified against the DNA. TRBV21-1 is recorded as a pseudogene. The CDR3 length is 14 residues. CDR3 in amino acids: CASSRPLERDTQYF. As DNA, the CDR3 is TGTGCCAGCAGCAGGCCGCTAGAACGGGATACGCAGTATTTT.

This chain joins TRBV7-3 and TRBJ2-1; 9 bases are a match to TRBD2. The CDR3 has 16 residues. J gave up 2 bases and V 4 bases, and 6 bases lay outside the gene matches. CDR1 and CDR2 (germline): SGHTA, FQGTGA. The CDR3 DNA follows: TGTGCCAGCAGCTCGTATGGCGGGGGGGCCTACAATGAGCAGTTCTTC. Amino acids: CASSSYGGGAYNEQFF.

This clone was seen more than once but under ten times. The rearrangement links TRBV19 to TRBJ1-2; TRBD1 matches 7 bases. The CDR3 is made up of 16 amino acids. V dropped 4 bases and J dropped 2; count of bases not matched to a gene: 10. Per germline, CDR1 LNHDA and CDR2 SQIVND (reference sequence). In DNA, the CDR3 is TGTGCCAGTAGTACCACTGGACAGGCATTAAACTATGGCTACACCTTC. Protein product: CASSTTGQALNYGYTF.

Concerning this clone: A junction boundary mismatches the germline segment, possibly from a read error. The chain couples TRBV5-1 to TRBJ2-1, with D perhaps matching TRBD2 (6 bases). The germline CDR1 and CDR2 sequences are SGHRS and YFSETQ. CDR3 length: 16 residues. The CDR3: CASTLEGAVSYNEQFF. The CDR3 region has the DNA TGCGCCAGCACCTTGGAGGGAGCAGTCTCCTACAATGAGCAGTTCTTC.

V gene TRBV28 combines with J gene TRBJ2-3, with D possibly matching TRBD2 (6 bases). The CDR3 covers 14 residues. Trimming removed 11 bases from V and 3 bases from J, with 18 bases in between. Germline V gene sequence: CDR1 MDHEN, CDR2 SYDVKM. CDR3 in amino acids: CAEGTRRATDTQYF. The CDR3 DNA reads as TGTGCCGAGGGGACCCGGAGGGCTACAGATACGCAGTATTTT.

The chain has TRBV19 and TRBJ1-2; 8 bases map to TRBD1. The CDR3 is 14 amino acids. With 5 bases clipped from V and 8 bases from J, the junction kept 10 bases outside the gene matches. Germline CDR1 is LNHDA and CDR2 is SQIVND (reference sequence). CDR3 bases: TGTGCCAGTAGTGCATACCCGGACAGGGTCGGCTACACCTTC. Translation gives CASSAYPDRVGYTF.

In nucleotides, the CDR3 is TGTGCCAGCAGCTGGGCGGGGGGGACAATCTCTGGAAACACCATATATTTT. Translated, it gives CASSWAGGTISGNTIYF. The genes are TRBV5-5 and TRBJ1-3; tentatively, D is TRBD1 (6 bases). The CDR3 contains 17 residues. Trimming removed 3 bases at V and 0 bases at J, with 16 bases between. Germline V gene data show CDR1 as SGHKS and CDR2 as YYEKEE (reference sequence).

The genes are TRBV4-1 and TRBJ2-5; the match to TRBD2 covers 7 bases. The closer fit of TRBJ2-7 to the DNA end suggests the J call may be wrong. The CDR3 has 15 amino acids. The germline gives CDR1 MGHRA, CDR2 YSYEKL. The CDR3: CASSHLGGLPTEQYF. CDR3 DNA sequence: TGCGCCAGCAGCCACCTCGGGGGGTTGCCTACCGAGCAGTACTTC.

The CDR3 region has the DNA TGTGCCACCTCGGGACTCCCCAACTATGGCTACACCTTC. Its protein is CATSGLPNYGYTF. The chain uses TRBV27 and TRBJ1-2; D possibly corresponds to TRBD1 (5 bases). Trimming left V 10 bases short and J 2 bases short, with 14 bases between. CDR1 is MNHEY and CDR2 is SMNVEV in the germline V gene (reference sequence). The CDR3 spans 13 residues.

This clone appeared once. The chain recombines TRBV7-3 with TRBJ2-1, with 8 nucleotides matching TRBD1. Germline values: CDR1 SGHTA, CDR2 FQGTGA. CDR3 length: 17 residues. V lost 1 base, J lost 2 bases, and 7 bases stayed unmatched. CDR3 in DNA: TGTGCCAGCAGCTTAAACCAGGGGGCCTCTCCCTACAATGAGCAGTTCTTC. Protein: CASSLNQGASPYNEQFF.

The chain recombines TRBV4-1 with TRBJ2-1; TRBD2 aligns across 8 bases. Trimming removed 1 base from V and 8 bases from J; junction bases left unmatched: 10. Germline assignment: CDR1 MGHRA and CDR2 YSYEKL. The CDR3 is 16 residues long. The CDR3 bases are TGCGCCAGCAGCCAAGTCGAGGGACTAGGGTCTCATGAGCAGTTCTTC. This codes for CASSQVEGLGSHEQFF.